The clone carrying this T cell receptor beta chain was seen only a few times. The data were produced by immunoSEQ multiplex PCR, yet TCRdb's version contains in-frame clones alone and is incomplete. The sample shows fewer than 850,000 clones, about 78% of them seen only once. The sample comes from a study of shared clonotypes between healthy human individuals. The germline V and J ends were trimmed by 4 bases and 4 bases, with 12 bases remaining between them. CDR1 and CDR2 (germline): SGHVS, FNYEAQ. This CDR3 has 14 amino acids. The receptor's source is a woman aged 25 to 45 in good health. Sequenced sample: memory CD4+ T cells sorted from blood. As to subset: CD45RA-negative fraction. The rearrangement joins TRBV7-6 to TRBJ2-3; D not certain. CDR3 protein: CASSSQLRSDTQYF. The CDR3 nucleotides are TGTGCCAGCAGCTCTCAATTGCGCTCAGATACGCAGTATTTT.